One and the same sample provided the 21 T cell receptor beta chains below, sequenced in a study of CD8 T cells in ankylosing spondylitis. TCRdb analysed the 5' RACE reads with MiXCR anew, one entry per CDR3 protein. The sample yields about 160,000 distinct CDR3 sequences, around 20% seen once. Sequencing was carried out using blood, either unsorted or a sorted T cell fraction (not recorded which). The source of these receptors is a male donor with ankylosing spondylitis or in good health (not recorded which).

This clonotype was seen a handful of times. V usage is TRBV29-1 and J usage is TRBJ2-1; D uncertain. The CDR3 spans 15 residues. Trimming left V 2 bases short and J 0 bases short, with 11 bases between. Per the germline V gene, CDR1 is SQVTM and CDR2 is ANQGSEA. CDR3: CSVELWASSYNEQFF. CDR3 bases: TGCAGCGTTGAACTGTGGGCCTCCTCCTACAATGAGCAGTTCTTC.

V usage is TRBV7-2 and J usage is TRBJ2-1, with a tentative D call TRBD2 (6 bases). The CDR3 spans 15 residues. Germline assignment: CDR1 SGHTA and CDR2 FQGNSA. The V and J ends lost 3 bases and 4 bases respectively, with 13 bases between them. The CDR3: CASSFSGTQYNEQFF. The CDR3 DNA is TGTGCCAGCAGCTTCTCCGGGACTCAATACAATGAGCAGTTCTTC.

The chain uses TRBV30 and TRBJ1-1, with D maybe TRBD1 (6 bases). The germline V gene encodes CDR1 GTSNPN and CDR2 SVGIG (reference sequence). The CDR3 length is 12 residues. The ends were cut back, 3 bases at V and 5 bases at J, with 10 bases in the middle. As DNA, the CDR3 is TGTGCCTGGAGCGGGGGCATGACTGAAGCTTTCTTT. It is translated as CAWSGGMTEAFF.

The rearrangement joins TRBV28 to TRBJ1-1; TRBD1 aligns across 7 bases. Germline V gives CDR1 MDHEN, CDR2 SYDVKM. V was clipped by 8 bases and J by 3 bases; unmatched bases: 6. The CDR3 has 13 amino acids. CDR3 amino acids: CASLRGGYTEAFF. The DNA for the CDR3 is TGTGCCAGCCTCAGGGGGGGCTACACTGAAGCTTTCTTT.

This clonotype was observed a handful of times. The chain carries TRBV5-6 and TRBJ1-1; TRBD1 aligns across 8 bases. Germline V gene data show CDR1 as SGHDT and CDR2 as YYEEEE. The CDR3 has 15 residues. The V segment lost 4 bases and the J segment 4 bases; nucleotides outside the gene matches: 9. Written as DNA, the CDR3 is TGTGCCAGCAGCCTGACAGGGGAATGGGGCACTGAAGCTTTCTTT. It codes for CASSLTGEWGTEAFF.

This clonotype was detected many times. The CDR3 reads CASSQWLLGQMNTEAFF. The CDR3 nucleotides read TGCGCCAGCAGCCAATGGTTACTGGGACAGATGAACACTGAAGCTTTCTTT. The V gene is TRBV5-1, the J gene TRBJ1-1, with TRBD1 matching 7 bases. From germline, CDR1 is SGHRS and CDR2 YFSETQ. The CDR3 runs to 17 residues. Germline trimming cut 4 bases from V and 0 bases from J; bases unmatched to any gene: 12. The full variable domain, rest sourced from reference TRBV5-1 and TRBJ1-1, is KAGVTQTPRYLIKTRGQQVTLSCSPISGHRSVSWYQQTPGQGLQFLFEYFSETQRNKGNFPGRFSGRQFSNSRSEMNVSTLELGDSALYLCASSQWLLGQMNTEAFFGQGTRLTVV.

This clonotype was detected many times. The V call is TRBV29-1, the J call TRBJ2-5, with TRBD2 identical over 9 bases. This CDR3 contains 14 residues. CDR1 is SQVTM and CDR2 is ANQGSEA in the germline V gene. The junction had 8 bases not matched to a gene; V was cut back by 4 bases and J by 5 bases. The CDR3 nucleotides read TGCAGCGTTGGACTAGCGGTTGCGGAGGAGACCCAGTACTTC. Translation: CSVGLAVAEETQYF.

A few counts support this clonotype. This chain links TRBV7-9 with TRBJ1-2, with 7 bases lining up with TRBD1. The CDR3 is 15 residues long. Germline trimming cut 7 bases from V and 6 bases from J; bases unmatched to any gene: 14. Germline V lookup: CDR1 SEHNR, CDR2 FQNEAQ (reference sequence). In DNA form, the CDR3 reads TGTGCCAGCACCGTACAGACAGGGATTGATCATGGCTACACCTTC. It yields the protein CASTVQTGIDHGYTF.

This chain joins TRBV5-1 and TRBJ2-2, with D possibly being TRBD2 (5 bases). CDR1 and CDR2 (germline): SGHRS, YFSETQ. Trimming took off 0 bases at V and 7 bases at J, with 10 bases between the two ends. This CDR3 comprises 14 residues. DNA for the CDR3: TGCGCCAGCAGCTTGGGCCGGGAAGGCGGGGAGCTGTTTTTT. This translates into CASSLGREGGELFF. Using reference TRBV5-1 and TRBJ2-2 for the parts outside the CDR3, the full variable domain is KAGVTQTPRYLIKTRGQQVTLSCSPISGHRSVSWYQQTPGQGLQFLFEYFSETQRNKGNFPGRFSGRQFSNSRSEMNVSTLELGDSALYLCASSLGREGGELFFGEGSRLTVL.

For this clonotype: One junction end disagrees with the germline gene, perhaps due to a read error. The J gene is TRBJ2-7, the V gene TRBV27; D is unclear. This CDR3 has 13 amino acids. In germline, CDR1 is MNHEY, CDR2 SMNVEV (reference sequence). The CDR3 region has the DNA TGTGCCAACAGTTTAAACGGACCCTACGAGCAGTACTTC. The encoded protein is CANSLNGPYEQYF.

This clonotype was seen ten or more times. The rearrangement joins TRBV20-1 to TRBJ2-2; maybe TRBD1 (6 bases). Trimming cost V 1 base and J 1 base, with 13 bases left between them. The CDR3 has 16 residues. CDR1 is DFQATT and CDR2 is SNEGSKA in the germline V gene (reference sequence). The CDR3 spells CSARAGAARNTGELFF. The DNA for the CDR3 is TGCAGTGCTAGAGCAGGGGCCGCTAGGAACACCGGGGAGCTGTTTTTT.

This rearrangement joins TRBV12-3 or TRBV12-4 to TRBJ1-5; tentative D call: TRBD1 (6 bases). CDR3 length: 12 residues. Between the trimmed V and J ends, which lost 5 bases and 8 bases, there was a span of 10 bases. DNA of the CDR3: TGTGCCAGCAGTGGGGGGCGGGAGCCCCAGCATTTT. This translates into CASSGGREPQHF.

This clonotype was observed at least ten times. The rearrangement links TRBV3-1 to TRBJ2-1; D is possibly TRBD2 (6 bases). Trimming took off 4 bases at V and 9 bases at J, with 22 bases between the two ends. The CDR3 is made up of 16 amino acids. In germline, CDR1 is LGHDT, CDR2 YNNKEL (reference sequence). CDR3: CASSLQGSGAPGEQFF. Here the CDR3 DNA reads TGTGCCAGCAGCCTTCAAGGTAGCGGCGCCCCGGGTGAGCAGTTCTTC.

This clonotype has only a few counts. The chain is built from TRBV11-2 and TRBJ1-1, with D hard to call. V was shortened by 2 bases and J by 0 bases, with 10 bases between the two germline ends. The CDR3 spans 15 residues. Germline V gene sequence: CDR1 SGHAT, CDR2 FQNNGV. The CDR3 loop is CASSLTARMNTEAFF. The CDR3 DNA follows: TGTGCCAGCAGCTTAACGGCCAGGATGAACACTGAAGCTTTCTTT.

Concerning this clonotype: Possible read error: a much larger clone is one base away. The rearrangement links TRBV6-5 to TRBJ2-1, with D uncertain. This CDR3 is 12 amino acids long. Germline CDR1 and CDR2: MNHEY and SVGAGI. CDR3 nucleotide sequence: TGTACCAGCAGTTACTCTCGGGATGAGCAGTTCTTC. Translation: CTSSYSRDEQFF.

This chain links TRBV23-1 with TRBJ2-2; D remains unclear. TRBV23-1 is noted as an ORF with a role that remains uncertain. This CDR3 region has 17 residues. V was cut by 0 bases and J by 1 base, with 12 bases left in between. The CDR3 nucleotides read TGCGCCAGCAGTCAATCAGGGTGCAGGATGAACACCGGGGAGCTGTTTTTT. Protein product: CASSQSGCRMNTGELFF.

The chain joins TRBV6-1 to TRBJ2-1; a possible D gene is TRBD2 (6 bases). The CDR3 is 17 amino acids. The ends were cut back, 7 bases at V and 6 bases at J, with 25 bases in the middle. CDR1 and CDR2 from the germline V gene are MNHNS and SASEGT. As DNA, the CDR3 is TGTGCCAGCACGGCAGGCGGAGGATTCCCCGGGGGCAATGAGCAGTTCTTC. Protein: CASTAGGGFPGGNEQFF.

CDR3 sequence reads: CASRRDRIDTQYF. The CDR3 bases are TGTGCCAGCAGGAGGGACCGCATAGATACGCAGTATTTT. The chain uses TRBV27 and TRBJ2-3; D is perhaps TRBD1 or TRBD2 (5 bases each). Germline V gene lookup returns CDR1 MNHEY and CDR2 SMNVEV (reference sequence). The CDR3 length is 13 residues. V lost 6 bases and J lost 5, with 12 bases in between.

The chain has TRBV10-3 and TRBJ2-7, with TRBD2 identical over 12 bases. Germline CDR1 is ENHRY and CDR2 is SYGVKD. The junction had 12 bases not matched to a gene; V was cut back by 8 bases and J by 4 bases. The CDR3 consists of 16 residues. The CDR3 loop is CAILLRTSGNRYEQYF. CDR3 DNA: TGTGCCATCCTTTTGCGGACTAGCGGGAACCGTTACGAGCAGTACTTC.

This clonotype occurred a few times. This sequence joins TRBV7-9 and TRBJ1-2; D not certain. The CDR3 is made up of 13 amino acids. The ends were cut back, 3 bases at V and 3 bases at J, with 8 bases in the middle. The germline V gene has CDR1 SEHNR and CDR2 FQNEAQ (reference sequence). The CDR3 here is CASSLVGDYGYTF. In DNA form, the CDR3 reads TGTGCCAGCAGCTTGGTAGGAGACTATGGCTACACCTTC.

This sequence joins TRBV5-1 and TRBJ1-6; D call uncertain. The CDR3 runs 16 residues. The germline gives CDR1 SGHRS, CDR2 YFSETQ. The germline V and J ends were trimmed by 2 bases and 5 bases, with 14 bases remaining between them. CDR3 DNA sequence: TGCGCCAGCAGCTTAAAGGGTCAGGTGGATAATTCACCCCTCCACTTT. This encodes CASSLKGQVDNSPLHF.